This T cell receptor beta chain was observed in a study of blood T cell repertoires in COVID-19. Whole-study context: Samples taken during acute and convalescent COVID-19 were collected in the United States, Italy and Spain. PBMCs, B-cell-depleted T cells, or T cells were the source of the cDNA or gDNA that made up the material.

The CDR3 contains 13 residues. V lost 0 bases and J 7 bases, leaving 10 bases between the germline ends. Germline-derived CDR1 and CDR2 are SGHRS and YFSETQ. In the original processing: Counts of nucleated cells, estimated from reference gene primer amplification, were obtained. Only in-frame clones appear in the TCRdb table, and some are missing; sequencing was by immunoSEQ multiplex PCR. That table gives V, J and clone size, and the DNA gave D and trimming. The sample holds nearly 95,000 clones, roughly 79% seen once. The table lists this clone with a count of one. Sequenced input: peripheral blood. This receptor was identified in a human donor in a cohort sampled during active COVID-19. The chain uses TRBV5-1 and TRBJ2-5; D may be TRBD1 (5 bases). The chain's CDR3 is CASSLGDQGTQYF. The CDR3 DNA reads as TGCGCCAGCAGCTTGGGGGATCAGGGGACCCAGTACTTC.